Only one count was recorded for the clone carrying this TCR beta chain. Its specificity is unknown. 5'RACE with constant-segment primers yielded barcoded, UMI-tagged TCR alpha and TCR beta cDNA libraries. TCRdb ran MiXCR on the 5' RACE reads and lists one entry per CDR3 protein. Of approximately 230,000 distinct CDR3 sequences in the sample, about 15% were seen once. This entry is derived from a study of T-cell memory formation after mild COVID-19. Study at large: TCR clusters were mostly donor specific. Regarding the study as a whole: Pre-infection memory contained some responding clones, which suggested that cross-reactive memory had joined. Mostly located in CM and EM were contracting CD4+ clones, with contracting CD8+ clones located in EMRA.

What was sequenced was PBMCs or a T cell subset sorted from them (not recorded which). This TCR derives from a man younger than 35 who had mild COVID-19 (a few samples of this study predate the infection). Cell type and time point are not known.

The CDR3 here is CASTRTGGGTGELFF. As DNA, the CDR3 is TGTGCCAGCACCAGGACAGGGGGCGGAACCGGGGAGCTGTTTTTT. This sequence joins TRBV6-1 and TRBJ2-2; 11 bases are a match to TRBD1. J gave up 5 bases and V 7 bases, and 6 bases lay outside the gene matches. The CDR3 loop spans 15 amino acids. Germline CDR1 is MNHNS and CDR2 is SASEGT.